These 21 T cell receptor beta chains were all obtained from the same sample, sequenced in a study of blood T cell repertoires in COVID-19. Using immunoSEQ multiplex PCR, the repertoire was profiled, and TCRdb retains in-frame clones only, with some absent. Found here are 80,000 or so clones, about nine tenths of them singletons; the top ten hold roughly 2.3%. The sequencing sample was made of peripheral blood. The origin of the receptors is a man aged 50 or older with acute or convalescent COVID-19.

This clone is a singleton in its sample. J is TRBJ2-1 and V is TRBV5-1; tentatively, D is TRBD1 (7 bases). The CDR3 length is 16 residues. V was clipped by 0 bases and J by 5 bases, with 15 bases between them. Germline V gene lookup returns CDR1 SGHRS and CDR2 YFSETQ. The CDR3 reads CASSLVGRGEDNEQFF. CDR3 sequence (DNA): TGCGCCAGCAGCTTGGTTGGCAGGGGGGAGGACAATGAGCAGTTCTTC.

CDR3 DNA sequence: TGTGCCAGCAGCCCCGACAGGGGAAGGATCTACGAGCAGTACGTC. It is translated as CASSPDRGRIYEQYV. The chain couples TRBV6-5 to TRBJ2-7; 8 bases map to TRBD1. J was trimmed by 3 bases and V by 6 bases; bases with no gene match: 10. Germline CDR1 MNHEY, CDR2 SVGAGI. This CDR3 is 15 amino acids long.

In regard to this clone: The germline gene is not matched at one end of the junction; a read error may be the cause. V gene TRBV7-2 combines with J gene TRBJ1-1; D might be TRBD1 (5 bases). This CDR3 has 11 residues. Germline V gene sequence: CDR1 SGHTA, CDR2 FQGNSA. As DNA, the CDR3 is TGTGCCAGCAGCCCCCGGCTGGGACTCGAGTTT. The encoded protein is CASSPRLGLEF.

This chain's CDR3 is CASSIGQNTEAFF. CDR3 sequence (DNA): TGTGCCAGTAGTATAGGGCAGAACACTGAAGCTTTCTTT. This chain connects TRBV19 to TRBJ1-1; D gene ambiguous. Between the trimmed V and J ends, which lost 1 base and 1 base, there was a span of 4 bases. Germline CDR1 and CDR2: LNHDA and SQIVND (reference sequence). The CDR3 is 13 residues long.

The V call is TRBV5-1, the J call TRBJ1-1, with 9 bases fitting TRBD1. Losses at the gene ends were 6 bases for V and 1 base for J; bases not matched to a gene: 1. The germline CDR1 and CDR2 sequences are SGHRS and YFSETQ. This CDR3 comprises 13 residues. CDR3 residues: CASTGQGNTEAFF. The CDR3 coding sequence is TGCGCCAGCACGGGACAGGGGAACACTGAAGCTTTCTTT.

The genes are TRBV7-2 and TRBJ1-4; possibly TRBD1 for D (5 bases). V was cut by 1 base and J by 3 bases, with 9 bases left in between. The CDR3 loop spans 15 amino acids. CDR1 is SGHTA, CDR2 FQGNSA, per germline. The CDR3 DNA sequence: TGTGCCAGCAGCTTAGTTGGGGCGGCTAATGAAAAACTGTTTTTT. It yields the protein CASSLVGAANEKLFF.

The gene calls are TRBV4-1 and TRBJ1-4; 8 nucleotides agree with TRBD1. Germline loops: CDR1 MGHRA, CDR2 YSYEKL. CDR3 length equals 14 residues. The V segment lost 4 bases and the J segment 5 bases; nucleotides outside the gene matches: 3. The CDR3 is CASSLPGGNEKLFF. The CDR3 DNA reads as TGCGCCAGCAGCCTCCCAGGGGGCAATGAAAAACTGTTTTTT.

This clone has only one observation. This sequence joins TRBV5-1 and TRBJ2-1, with 7 nucleotides matching TRBD2. Germline V gene sequence: CDR1 SGHRS, CDR2 YFSETQ. After removal of 0 bases from V and 0 bases from J, the junction contained 6 bases not matched to a gene. This CDR3 is built from 17 residues. CDR3 bases: TGCGCCAGCAGCTTGGAGGGAGGGCACTACTCCTACAATGAGCAGTTCTTC. It yields the protein CASSLEGGHYSYNEQFF.

This clone has only one observation. The J gene is TRBJ1-2, the V gene TRBV28; possibly TRBD1 for D (5 bases). CDR1 and CDR2 (germline): MDHEN, SYDVKM. V lost 10 bases to trimming and J lost 8 bases, with 14 bases between them. This CDR3 region has 11 residues. The CDR3 coding sequence is TGTGCCATCGACAGCCAGCTGGGCTACACCTTC. It yields the protein CAIDSQLGYTF.

The genes are TRBV27 and TRBJ1-3; no clear D gene. Germline V lookup: CDR1 MNHEY, CDR2 SMNVEV (reference sequence). CDR3 length: 14 residues. The germline V and J ends were trimmed by 1 base and 4 bases, with 8 bases remaining between them. The DNA of the CDR3 is TGTGCCAGCAGTTTATATGGCAGGGGAAACACCATATATTTT. This codes for CASSLYGRGNTIYF.

This rearrangement joins TRBV6-2 or TRBV6-3 to TRBJ2-2, with D tentatively TRBD2 (6 bases). Trimming took 6 bases from V and 5 from J, leaving 16 bases between them. The CDR3 runs to 15 residues. Germline V gives CDR1 MNHEY, CDR2 SVGEGT. The DNA for the CDR3 is TGTGCCAGCAGCCTTCACGGGAGAGGGACCGGGGAGCTGTTTTTT. The encoded protein is CASSLHGRGTGELFF.

The chain is built from TRBV5-4 and TRBJ2-6; tentatively, D is TRBD1 (6 bases). CDR3 size: 15 residues. CDR1 and CDR2 (germline): SGHNT, YYREEE (reference sequence). V was pared by 2 bases and J by 2 bases, with 8 bases between. The CDR3 reads CASSLQGPGANVLTF. The CDR3, as DNA: TGTGCCAGCAGCTTACAGGGCCCTGGGGCCAACGTCCTGACTTTC.

The chain links TRBV18 to TRBJ2-5, with D maybe TRBD1 (6 bases). V lost 1 base and J 2 bases, leaving 23 bases between the germline ends. Germline assignment: CDR1 KGHSH and CDR2 LQKENI. The CDR3 is made up of 19 amino acids. Here the CDR3 reads CASSPLHREESVWQETQYF. The CDR3 DNA reads TGTGCCAGCTCACCACTCCACAGGGAAGAGTCTGTTTGGCAAGAGACCCAGTACTTC.

The chain has TRBV7-6 and TRBJ1-3; no definite D call. The CDR3 covers 15 residues. CDR1 and CDR2 from the germline V gene are SGHVS and FNYEAQ. Trimming stripped 3 bases from V and 2 bases from J, with 11 bases between. For the CDR3, the DNA is TGTGCCAGCAGCTTTAGTGGGCAGACTGGAAACACCATATATTTT. Amino acids: CASSFSGQTGNTIYF. Using reference TRBV7-6 and TRBJ1-3 for the parts outside the CDR3, the full variable domain is GAGVSQSPRYKVTKRGQDVALRCDPISGHVSLYWYRQALGQGPEFLTYFNYEAQQDKSGLPNDRFSAERPEGSISTLTIQRTEQRDSAMYRCASSFSGQTGNTIYFGEGSWLTVV.

With respect to this clone: In the same sample, other DNA sequences code for this CDR3. The genes are TRBV6-5 and TRBJ2-1, with 9 nucleotides matching TRBD1. From germline, CDR1 is MNHEY and CDR2 SVGAGI. J gave up 4 bases and V 5 bases, and 6 bases lay outside the gene matches. The CDR3 contains 15 residues. Here the CDR3 reads CASSPGTGLYNEQFF. CDR3 DNA sequence: TGTGCCAGCAGTCCCGGGACAGGGCTGTACAATGAGCAGTTCTTC.

V and J are TRBV6-1 and TRBJ1-5; no clear D. There are 16 residues in the CDR3. V was clipped by 2 bases and J by 3 bases, with 14 bases between them. Germline V lookup: CDR1 MNHNS, CDR2 SASEGT. The CDR3 nucleotides are TGTGCCAGCAGTGAATCGCGGGTCTTGAACAATCAGCCCCAGCATTTT. This codes for CASSESRVLNNQPQHF.

The genes are TRBV7-9 and TRBJ2-5, with TRBD2 matching 14 bases. The germline CDR1 and CDR2 sequences are SEHNR and FQNEAQ (reference sequence). CDR3 size: 15 residues. The trim removed 3 bases at V and 4 bases at J, leaving 1 base unmatched. The CDR3 reads CASSFGLAGGETQYF. The CDR3 nucleotides are TGTGCCAGCAGCTTCGGACTAGCGGGGGGAGAGACCCAGTACTTC.

The chain recombines TRBV7-3 with TRBJ2-2; 8 nucleotides line up with TRBD1. CDR1 and CDR2 from the germline V gene are SGHTA and FQGTGA. The junction had 3 bases not matched to a gene; V was cut back by 4 bases and J by 5 bases. The CDR3 length is 14 residues. DNA of the CDR3: TGTGCCAGCAGCTCACAGGGGGTAACCGGGGAGCTGTTTTTT. It codes for CASSSQGVTGELFF.

This chain connects TRBV7-8 to TRBJ2-5; D call uncertain. This CDR3 region has 16 residues. The germline V gene has CDR1 SGHVS and CDR2 FQNEAQ. Between the trimmed V and J ends, which lost 5 bases and 1 base, there was a span of 17 bases. In DNA, the CDR3 is TGTGCCAGCAGCCTAGGAGCACGCACCCCCCAAGAGACCCAGTACTTC. This gives the protein CASSLGARTPQETQYF.

The rearrangement joins TRBV12-3 or TRBV12-4 to TRBJ1-1, with 7 bases matching TRBD1. The CDR3 extends over 13 amino acids. The trim removed 1 base at V and 6 bases at J, leaving 2 bases unmatched. CDR3 nucleotide sequence: TGTGCCAGCAGTTTAGGACAGGGCCCTGAAGCTTTCTTT. It codes for CASSLGQGPEAFF.

V and J are TRBV4-3 and TRBJ1-1, with D unresolved. Trimming removed 2 bases from V and 3 bases from J, with 10 bases in between. The CDR3 is 14 amino acids. CDR1 is LGHNA, CDR2 YSLEER, per germline. The CDR3 DNA is TGCGCCAGCAGCCAATACAGAGGGCACACTGAAGCTTTCTTT. Protein: CASSQYRGHTEAFF.